These 20 T cell receptor beta chains were sequenced from one sample in a study of immune evolution from preneoplasia to lung adenocarcinoma. The repertoire was sequenced with immunoSEQ multiplex PCR; TCRdb's copy has only in-frame clones and lacks some. The sample holds 1,500 to 2,000 clones, approximately 78% seen once. The sequencing input was FFPE atypical adenomatous hyperplasia tissue from the lung. Described subset: atypical adenomatous hyperplasia (AAH), lung preneoplasia. These receptors all stem from a person aged 65 to 85 with lung adenocarcinoma.

This clone was seen just once. This sequence joins TRBV2 and TRBJ2-2; no firm D call. The CDR3 loop spans 14 amino acids. The V and J ends lost 1 base and 4 bases respectively, with 7 bases between them. The V gene's germline CDR1 is SNHLY and CDR2 FYNNEI. The CDR3 DNA follows: TGTGCCAGCAGTGAAGGCCTTCCCACCGGGGAGCTGTTTTTT. Its protein is CASSEGLPTGELFF. The full variable domain, completed using reference TRBV2 and TRBJ2-2, is EPEVTQTPSHQVTQMGQEVILRCVPISNHLYFYWYRQILGQKVEFLVSFYNNEISEKSEIFDDQFSVERPDGSNFTLKIRSTKLEDSAMYFCASSEGLPTGELFFGEGSRLTVL.

This clone has just a few counts. The chain carries TRBV19 and TRBJ2-7, with TRBD2 matching 8 bases. CDR1 LNHDA and CDR2 SQIVND come from the germline V gene (reference sequence). The trim removed 6 bases at V and 5 bases at J, leaving 15 bases unmatched. The CDR3 has 16 amino acids. CDR3 bases: TGTGCCAGTAGCCCCATCCGGGAGGGCCTATCGGACGAGCAGTACTTC. Protein: CASSPIREGLSDEQYF.

A single count supports this clone. The rearrangement joins TRBV7-3 to TRBJ2-5; the D is unclear. The CDR3 extends over 14 amino acids. Germline V gene sequence: CDR1 SGHTA, CDR2 FQGTGA. The V end was cut by 2 bases, the J end by 2 bases, with 9 bases between. CDR3 in DNA: TGTGCCAGCAGCTTATATGGGTCTCAAGAGACCCAGTACTTC. The encoded protein is CASSLYGSQETQYF.

The chain links TRBV29-1 to TRBJ1-1, with 10 bases lining up with TRBD1. V gave up 7 bases and J gave up 6 bases; unmatched junction bases: 14. Germline CDR1 is SQVTM and CDR2 is ANQGSEA. The CDR3 totals 15 residues. In DNA, the CDR3 is TGCAGCGCCGTAGGACAGGGGGGACTTTGGGCTGAAGCTTTCTTT. Translating gives CSAVGQGGLWAEAFF.

In its sample, this clone was seen a few times. The CDR3 DNA sequence: TGCAGCGTTACCCCGGGACAGGGGGCGTTGGCTGGGGCTGGCGAGCAGTACTTC. As protein: CSVTPGQGALAGAGEQYF. The genes are TRBV29-1 and TRBJ2-7, with 12 bases that match TRBD1. In germline, CDR1 is SQVTM, CDR2 ANQGSEA. The CDR3 spans 18 residues. Unmatched junction bases numbered 20, after V lost 5 bases and J lost 6 bases.

The CDR3 DNA follows: TGCGCCAGCAGCTTGGCGGGTGACTCTGGAAACACCATATATTTT. Translated: CASSLAGDSGNTIYF. The chain is built from TRBV5-1 and TRBJ1-3; D is undetermined. The CDR3 consists of 15 residues. Germline V gives CDR1 SGHRS, CDR2 YFSETQ. Trimming shortened V by 0 bases and J by 0 bases, and 7 bases separated the two germline ends. The full variable domain, with the rest looked up from reference TRBV5-1 and TRBJ1-3, is KAGVTQTPRYLIKTRGQQVTLSCSPISGHRSVSWYQQTPGQGLQFLFEYFSETQRNKGNFPGRFSGRQFSNSRSEMNVSTLELGDSALYLCASSLAGDSGNTIYFGEGSWLTVV.

The gene calls are TRBV6-5 and TRBJ2-1; TRBD2 aligns across 12 bases. Germline V CDR1 and CDR2: MNHEY, SVGAGI. With V trimmed by 7 bases and J by 7 bases, 8 bases remained unmatched. CDR3 size: 15 residues. The CDR3: CASKVTSGSWNEQFF. The CDR3 bases are TGTGCCAGCAAGGTGACTAGCGGGAGTTGGAATGAGCAGTTCTTC.

The chain recombines TRBV2 with TRBJ2-7; 10 bases agree with TRBD2. Germline lookup yields CDR1 SNHLY and CDR2 FYNNEI. This CDR3 is 18 amino acids long. Trimming cost V 0 bases and J 4 bases; bases outside gene matches: 12. This chain's CDR3 is CASSEAGVLAGITYEQYF. The CDR3 nucleotides are TGTGCCAGCAGTGAAGCTGGGGTACTAGCGGGAATTACTTACGAGCAGTACTTC. Based on the CDR3 plus reference TRBV2 and TRBJ2-7, the full variable domain is EPEVTQTPSHQVTQMGQEVILRCVPISNHLYFYWYRQILGQKVEFLVSFYNNEISEKSEIFDDQFSVERPDGSNFTLKIRSTKLEDSAMYFCASSEAGVLAGITYEQYFGPGTRLTVT.

This clone has only a few counts. The chain combines TRBV19 with TRBJ1-5; TRBD1 matches at 11 bases. The ends lost 4 bases at V and 6 bases at J; junction bases unmatched: 14. This CDR3 is 18 amino acids long. Germline lookup yields CDR1 LNHDA and CDR2 SQIVND (reference sequence). DNA for the CDR3: TGTGCCAGTAGTAGCTCCCGGGACAGGGGGACGTCGGGTCAGCCCCAGCATTTT. Translating it yields CASSSSRDRGTSGQPQHF.

The rearrangement links TRBV7-9 to TRBJ1-6; possible D gene TRBD1, 6 bases. Germline V lookup: CDR1 SEHNR, CDR2 FQNEAQ (reference sequence). Trimming left V 3 bases short and J 10 bases short, with 19 bases between. The CDR3 is 16 amino acids. The CDR3 bases are TGTGCCAGCAGCTTGGGCCAGGGGTTGAGCAAGTCACCCCTCCACTTT. The encoded protein is CASSLGQGLSKSPLHF. Filled out from reference TRBV7-9 and TRBJ1-6, the complete variable domain reads DTGVSQNPRHKITKRGQNVTFRCDPISEHNRLYWYRQTLGQGPEFLTYFQNEAQLEKSRLLSDRFSAERPKGSFSTLEIQRTEQGDSAMYLCASSLGQGLSKSPLHFGNGTRLTVT.

V and J are TRBV2 and TRBJ2-2, with D perhaps matching TRBD2 (6 bases). The CDR3 loop spans 15 amino acids. Trimming removed 1 base from V and 1 base from J, with 7 bases in between. CDR1 and CDR2 (germline): SNHLY, FYNNEI. The CDR3 is CASSEVGGNTGELFF. The CDR3 DNA reads TGTGCCAGCAGTGAAGTGGGAGGGAACACCGGGGAGCTGTTTTTT.

The rearrangement uses TRBV5-4 and TRBJ2-2, with 8 bases aligning to TRBD2. From germline, CDR1 is SGHNT and CDR2 YYREEE (reference sequence). The CDR3 length is 16 residues. V was clipped by 3 bases and J by 6 bases; unmatched bases: 10. The CDR3 DNA follows: TGTGCCAGCAGCTCTCAGAGTAGCGGGGTGCCCGGGGAGCTGTTTTTT. It translates to CASSSQSSGVPGELFF.

The genes are TRBV30 and TRBJ1-1; TRBD1 is a possible D gene (5 bases). The CDR3 consists of 14 residues. CDR1 is GTSNPN and CDR2 is SVGIG in the germline V gene (reference sequence). Trimming pared 3 bases from V and 6 bases from J, leaving 17 bases between. CDR3 coding DNA: TGTGCCTGGAGCGGGGAGGGGAATCAGGCTGAAGCTTTCTTT. It encodes CAWSGEGNQAEAFF.

V usage is TRBV4-2 and J usage is TRBJ1-1; D possibly corresponds to TRBD1 (5 bases). The CDR3 sequence is 15 residues long. The V end lost 4 bases, the J end lost 1 base, and 13 bases lay between the germline ends. Germline V CDR1 and CDR2: LGHNA, YNFKEQ. The CDR3 here is CASSRSSGTNTEAFF. The CDR3 DNA follows: TGTGCCAGCAGCCGTTCGTCAGGGACGAACACTGAAGCTTTCTTT.

The chain has TRBV19 and TRBJ2-1; TRBD2 matches 11 bases. Trimming at V came to 7 bases and at J to 10 bases, leaving 12 bases not matched to a gene. This CDR3 contains 15 residues. CDR1 and CDR2 from the germline V gene are LNHDA and SQIVND (reference sequence). The CDR3 region is CASKTLAGGIQEQFF. In DNA, the CDR3 is TGTGCCAGTAAAACTCTAGCGGGAGGCATCCAGGAGCAGTTCTTC. The full variable domain, rest sourced from reference TRBV19 and TRBJ2-1, is DGGITQSPKYLFRKEGQNVTLSCEQNLNHDAMYWYRQDPGQGLRLIYYSQIVNDFQKGDIAEGYSVSREKKESFPLTVTSAQKNPTAFYLCASKTLAGGIQEQFFGPGTRLTVL.

The chain links TRBV6-1 to TRBJ1-5; TRBD1 matches 9 bases. J was trimmed by 3 bases and V by 6 bases; bases with no gene match: 3. The germline gives CDR1 MNHNS, CDR2 SASEGT. The length of the CDR3 is 14 residues. The DNA for the CDR3 is TGTGCCAGCAGCGGGACAGGGTCCAATCAGCCCCAGCATTTT. Encoded protein: CASSGTGSNQPQHF.

This clone was counted once. The chain has TRBV7-2 and TRBJ2-5; no clear D. Between the trimmed V and J ends, which lost 1 base and 5 bases, there was a span of 8 bases. This CDR3 has 13 amino acids. The germline V gene has CDR1 SGHTA and CDR2 FQGNSA. CDR3 sequence: CASSLVVRETQYF. CDR3 in DNA: TGTGCCAGCAGCTTAGTGGTTCGGGAGACCCAGTACTTC. The full variable domain, in which reference TRBV7-2 and TRBJ2-5 provide the parts outside the CDR3, is GAGVSQSPSNKVTEKGKDVELRCDPISGHTALYWYRQSLGQGLEFLIYFQGNSAPDKSGLPSDRFSAERTGGSVSTLTIQRTQQEDSAVYLCASSLVVRETQYFGPGTRLLVL.

The DNA of the CDR3 is TGCGCCAGCAGTGAGACCAGGAAAACCAACTATGGCTACACCTTC. Its translation is CASSETRKTNYGYTF. The chain couples TRBV10-1 to TRBJ1-2; D not resolved. The CDR3 length is 15 residues. V was pared by 2 bases and J by 2 bases, with 12 bases between. Germline-derived CDR1 and CDR2 are WNHNN and SYGVQD (reference sequence).

The J gene is TRBJ2-3, the V gene TRBV2; 9 bases are shared with TRBD1. Germline CDR1 reads SNHLY; CDR2 reads FYNNEI. The V gene end was trimmed by 5 bases and the J gene end by 4 bases; junction bases not matched to a gene: 4. The CDR3 covers 14 residues. CDR3 amino acids: CASSFGTGPDTQYF. The CDR3 region has the DNA TGTGCCAGCAGTTTCGGGACAGGGCCAGATACGCAGTATTTT.

The chain has TRBV6-4 and TRBJ2-1, with 8 positions matching TRBD2. Trimming took 6 bases from V and 4 from J; bases not matched to a gene: 8. From germline, CDR1 is MRHNA and CDR2 SNTAGT. The CDR3 extends over 15 amino acids. CDR3 protein: CASRREVGGYNEQFF. CDR3 DNA sequence: TGTGCCAGCAGGCGGGAGGTTGGTGGATACAATGAGCAGTTCTTC.